The 17 T cell receptor beta chains reported below all come from one sample, sequenced in a study of blood T cell repertoires in COVID-19. Libraries were prepared by immunoSEQ multiplex PCR; TCRdb keeps only in-frame clonotypes and omits some of them. Among over 85,000 clones listed, roughly nine tenths were seen once. The sample comprised peripheral blood. All receptors come from a human donor in a cohort sampled during active COVID-19.

This chain uses TRBV28 with TRBJ2-7, with D hard to call. The germline CDR1 and CDR2 sequences are MDHEN and SYDVKM. The CDR3 runs to 13 residues. Trimming cost V 6 bases and J 2 bases, with 11 bases left between them. DNA for the CDR3: TGTGCCAGCAGCCTCGGTGTCCCCTACGAGCAGTACTTC. Protein: CASSLGVPYEQYF.

The chain joins TRBV27 to TRBJ2-7, with 7 bases identical to TRBD1. This CDR3 contains 13 residues. Germline trimming cut 3 bases from V and 2 bases from J; bases unmatched to any gene: 1. Germline V gives CDR1 MNHEY, CDR2 SMNVEV (reference sequence). In DNA, the CDR3 is TGTGCCAGCAGTTTGGGACAGACCTACGAGCAGTACTTC. This translates into CASSLGQTYEQYF.

The rearrangement joins TRBV5-4 to TRBJ2-2; D is possibly TRBD1 (5 bases). Looked up from germline, CDR1 is SGHNT and CDR2 is YYREEE (reference sequence). The CDR3 consists of 13 residues. V shed 3 bases and J shed 6 bases, with 9 bases lying between them. CDR3 DNA: TGTGCCAGCAGCTATGGCAGGGCCGGGGAGCTGTTTTTT. Protein: CASSYGRAGELFF.

The chain links TRBV28 to TRBJ1-5; D not resolved. Germline V gives CDR1 MDHEN, CDR2 SYDVKM. There are 12 residues in the CDR3. Trimming left V 7 bases short and J 6 bases short, with 10 bases between. CDR3 DNA: TGTGCCAGCACCATCCCAGGTCAGCCCCAGCATTTT. Translation: CASTIPGQPQHF.

This chain joins TRBV29-1 and TRBJ1-1; TRBD1 might be the D (6 bases). The CDR3 is 14 amino acids. The germline CDR1 and CDR2 sequences are SQVTM and ANQGSEA. V gave up 4 bases and J gave up 5 bases, with 17 bases separating them. The CDR3 nucleotides are TGCAGCGTTGGGTCCGGGGGCGGGAGGACTGAAGCTTTCTTT. It yields the protein CSVGSGGGRTEAFF.

The V call is TRBV3-1 (or the pseudogene TRBV3-2), the J call TRBJ1-2, with 11 bases matching TRBD1. Germline CDR1 reads LGHDT; CDR2 reads YNNKEL (reference sequence). V shed 4 bases and J 1 base; nucleotides not matched to a gene: 5. The CDR3 totals 16 residues. For the CDR3, the DNA is TGTGCCAGCAGCCCCGGGACAGGGGGATTTAACTATGGCTACACCTTC. Translated, it gives CASSPGTGGFNYGYTF.

This chain joins TRBV2 and TRBJ1-5, with D possibly being TRBD1 (6 bases). CDR1 is SNHLY and CDR2 is FYNNEI in the germline V gene. The CDR3 length is 13 residues. Between the trimmed V and J ends, which lost 7 bases and 4 bases, there was a span of 11 bases. The CDR3 spells CASTDSPNQPQHF. The CDR3 bases are TGTGCCAGCACGGACAGTCCGAATCAGCCCCAGCATTTT.

The rearrangement links TRBV5-1 to TRBJ2-7; 9 bases map to TRBD1. The CDR3 consists of 14 residues. Germline trimming cut 2 bases from V and 1 base from J; bases unmatched to any gene: 1. Germline-derived CDR1 and CDR2 are SGHRS and YFSETQ. This CDR3 reads CASSLQGASYEQYF. In nucleotides, the CDR3 is TGCGCCAGCAGCTTACAGGGGGCATCCTACGAGCAGTACTTC.

The gene calls are TRBV11-2 and TRBJ2-3, with 8 nucleotides matching TRBD2. The V gene end was trimmed by 4 bases and the J gene end by 1 base; junction bases not matched to a gene: 4. Germline loops: CDR1 SGHAT, CDR2 FQNNGV. This CDR3 is built from 15 residues. CDR3 coding DNA: TGTGCCAGCAGCTCCACTAGCGGTGGCACAGATACGCAGTATTTT. Protein: CASSSTSGGTDTQYF.

This clone was found once. This chain links TRBV12-1 with TRBJ2-3; the tabulated D call, TRBD2, remains unverified against the DNA. TRBV12-1 is classified as a pseudogene. The CDR3 has 17 residues. Here the CDR3 reads CASSFVSGRAVSDTQYF. CDR3 nucleotides: TGTGCCAGCAGCTTTGTTAGCGGGAGGGCGGTATCTGATACGCAGTATTTT.

The chain couples TRBV5-6 to TRBJ2-1, with D possibly matching TRBD2 (6 bases). Germline values: CDR1 SGHDT, CDR2 YYEEEE. The V and J ends lost 2 bases and 8 bases respectively, with 26 bases between them. The CDR3 loop spans 18 amino acids. The CDR3 coding sequence is TGTGCCAGCAGCTTTGTTCTCTACGGGTTGGAGCGGAGGGATGAGCAGTTCTTC. Translated, it gives CASSFVLYGLERRDEQFF. Filled out from reference TRBV5-6 and TRBJ2-1, the complete variable domain reads DAGVTQSPTHLIKTRGQQVTLRCSPKSGHDTVSWYQQALGQGPQFIFQYYEEEERQRGNFPDRFSGHQFPNYSSELNVNALLLGDSALYLCASSFVLYGLERRDEQFFGPGTRLTVL.

The chain employs TRBV3-1 (or the pseudogene TRBV3-2) and TRBJ1-1; D possibly corresponds to TRBD1 (6 bases). V was clipped by 2 bases and J by 11 bases, with 12 bases between them. The CDR3 is 12 amino acids. Germline V CDR1 and CDR2: LGHDT, YNNKEL (reference sequence). DNA of the CDR3: TGTGCCAGCAGCCAAACAGGGAGGGTGGCTTTCTTT. Amino acid sequence: CASSQTGRVAFF.

V gene TRBV25-1 combines with J gene TRBJ1-1, with 10 bases fitting TRBD1. CDR1 is MGHDK, CDR2 SYGVNS, per germline. This CDR3 has 16 residues. The ends lost 8 bases at V and 5 bases at J; junction bases unmatched: 14. The DNA for the CDR3 is TGTGCCAGCCAACCTACCGACAGGGGGCAAGGGACTGAAGCTTTCTTT. Translation gives CASQPTDRGQGTEAFF.

This chain joins TRBV10-3 and TRBJ2-5; D gene uncertain. The germline V and J ends were trimmed by 2 bases and 5 bases, with 6 bases remaining between them. Germline-derived CDR1 and CDR2 are ENHRY and SYGVKD. This CDR3 comprises 12 residues. The CDR3 sequence: CAISEPRETQYF. CDR3 bases: TGTGCCATCAGTGAGCCGAGGGAGACCCAGTACTTC.

The CDR3 sequence: CASRLVTYTGGLTQYF. CDR3 coding DNA: TGTGCAAGTCGCTTAGTAACCTACACCGGGGGACTGACGCAGTATTTT. V is TRBV12-2 and J is TRBJ2-3; the table's D call, TRBD2, was not checked against the DNA. TRBV12-2 is assigned pseudogene status. This CDR3 comprises 16 residues.

V and J are TRBV28 and TRBJ1-4; tentatively, D is TRBD1 (5 bases). Germline assignment: CDR1 MDHEN and CDR2 SYDVKM. This CDR3 comprises 15 residues. The ends were cut back, 5 bases at V and 5 bases at J, with 15 bases in the middle. CDR3 bases: TGTGCCAGCAGTGCCACTTTGGGGCAAAATGAAAAACTGTTTTTT. This codes for CASSATLGQNEKLFF.

The chain employs TRBV5-1 and TRBJ2-5; D is ambiguous. The germline V and J ends were trimmed by 1 base and 9 bases, with 16 bases remaining between them. Germline V lookup: CDR1 SGHRS, CDR2 YFSETQ. The length of the CDR3 is 14 residues. The CDR3: CASSLSWSEGAQYF. For the CDR3, the DNA is TGCGCCAGCAGCTTGTCGTGGTCAGAAGGAGCCCAGTACTTC.